This T cell receptor (beta chain) was observed in a study of blood T cell repertoires in COVID-19 (TCRdb year 2020). Broadly, across the study: The collaborator samples originated in the United States, Italy and Spain and spanned the acute and convalescent phases of COVID-19. The material from the prospective study consisted of cDNA or gDNA derived from T cells, B-cell-depleted T cells, or PBMCs. Deeply sampled blood TCRbeta repertoires from subjects exposed to, actively infected with, or recovered from COVID-19 were included in the dataset. The repertoires were released in a freely available public database meant as a resource for research on the immune response to SARS-CoV-2. The samples were drawn from two sources: the first 160 participants of the ongoing ImmuneRACE study, and over 1,000 subjects contributed by 6 global collaborators. A de-identified subject ID, COVID-19 status, age in years and sex were almost always included in the sample metadata. Where HLA class I and class II types were available, the types were taken from metadata supplied by the sample provider, not from assay-based typing. The investigation overall reported the following: The quantity of clinical and demographic metadata differed by source and by participant and was supplied without curation.

Whole blood was collected in K2EDTA tubes by collaborating institutions according to the institutions' own protocols. For TCRbeta analysis, collaborators shipped samples in one of three forms: frozen whole blood, isolated PBMCs, or DNA extracted from either of those sample types. TCRbeta CDR3 regions were amplified from genomic DNA by means of the immunoSEQ Assay, a bias-controlled multiplex PCR. The paper's processing steps were these. The number of nucleated cells in each sample was estimated from the amplification of reference gene primers within the assay. Sequence reads were collapsed and filtered to measure the absolute abundance of every unique TCRbeta CDR3 rearrangement. For each sample, productive Simpson clonality was calculated as the square root of Simpson's diversity index over productive rearrangements. TCRdb's version of the immuneACCESS table is confined to in-frame rearrangements and falls short of the full clone set. An unresolved V gene accounts for under half of the shortfall where checked; the remainder is of unknown origin. V and J calls and clone size are as listed in that table; D and trimming were resolved from the DNA. The sample table contains under 200,000 clones; only one count was recorded for over 75% of them. The biggest ten clones account for approximately 7% of the sample.

CDR1 SGDLS and CDR2 YYNGEE are derived from the germline V gene. The cysteine opens and the phenylalanine closes a CDR3 of 13 amino acids. Of the read, only the CDR3 DNA is kept; its 39 bases are in frame from base 1. For this chain, trimming is 3 bases at the V end and 11 bases at the J end, and the number of junction bases without a gene match is 3. Details on this clone: The antigen it binds to is not known. The input lacks base qualities; no much larger clone sits a single base away.

The chain joins TRBV9 to TRBJ1-4, with 11 bases in between that match TRBD1. This TCR was recovered from a man aged 65-85 years with active or convalescent COVID-19. The sample taken for sequencing was peripheral blood. The CDR3 reads as follows: CASSARDRGKLFF. The bases are TGTGCCAGCAGCGCCCGGGACAGGGGGAAACTGTTTTTT.